This T cell receptor beta chain was profiled in a study of pediatric ulcerative colitis. Study-level points and caveats: Repertoires came from total lymphocyte DNA, not specific subsets. No controls had the two rectal clonotypes shared by ulcerative colitis patients. Blood-rectal clonal overlap within each person was significantly higher in ulcerative colitis patients than controls.

During colonoscopy, one to two rectal pinch biopsies were collected. No immunosuppressive drugs were given to ulcerative colitis patients before diagnostic colonoscopy. Germline V lookup: CDR1 LNHNV, CDR2 YYDKDF (reference sequence). The V segment lost 0 bases and the J segment 2 bases; nucleotides outside the gene matches: 9. This CDR3 has 19 residues. Profiled with immunoSEQ multiplex PCR; TCRdb holds only in-frame clones, not every one. The sample has 30,000 or so clones; approximately 78% are singletons. Notes on this clone: What it recognizes is unknown.

The sequencing input was gut tissue. The gene calls are TRBV15 and TRBJ2-3; 12 positions agree with TRBD2. This TCR derives from a boy aged 5-17 years with mild ulcerative colitis. This CDR3 reads CATSRDPWLAGGPTDTQYF. CDR3 sequence (DNA): TGTGCCACCAGCAGAGATCCGTGGCTAGCGGGGGGGCCCACAGATACGCAGTATTTT.